Shown below are 22 T cell receptor beta chains from a single sample sequenced in a study of T-cell memory formation after mild COVID-19. TCRdb re-analysed the 5' RACE reads in MiXCR, keeping a single row per CDR3 protein. This sample has fewer than 200,000 distinct CDR3 sequences, with about 20% found just once. Sequenced: PBMCs or a T cell subset sorted from them (not recorded which). Receptors were obtained from an adult woman who had mild COVID-19 (a few samples of this study predate the infection). Cell type and time point are not known.

The table lists this clonotype with a few counts. V and J are TRBV9 and TRBJ2-2; no definite D call. CDR1 and CDR2 from the germline V gene are SGDLS and YYNGEE. This CDR3 has 16 residues. Trimming cost V 0 bases and J 2 bases, with 11 bases left between them. CDR3 sequence reads: CASSVELAVNTGELFF. The CDR3, as DNA: TGTGCCAGCAGCGTAGAGTTAGCTGTAAACACCGGGGAGCTGTTTTTT.

The chain couples TRBV19 to TRBJ1-2; D is uncertain. With 7 bases removed from V and 6 bases from J, the gap between germline ends came to 21 bases. CDR3 length: 15 residues. CDR1 is LNHDA and CDR2 is SQIVND in the germline V gene (reference sequence). Written as DNA, the CDR3 is TGTGCCAGTACCTCCCAAAAGGCGGGGTTTGATGGCTACACCTTC. This gives the protein CASTSQKAGFDGYTF.

The chain links TRBV30 to TRBJ2-2; D is unresolved. The CDR3 has 12 amino acids. V was clipped by 4 bases and J by 5 bases, with 8 bases between them. Germline CDR1 GTSNPN, CDR2 SVGIG (reference sequence). This CDR3 reads CAWTVGTGELFF. CDR3 nucleotide sequence: TGTGCCTGGACGGTTGGTACCGGGGAGCTGTTTTTT.

This chain uses TRBV20-1 with TRBJ2-7, with D tentatively TRBD2 (5 bases). Germline loops: CDR1 DFQATT, CDR2 SNEGSKA (reference sequence). This CDR3 is 16 amino acids long. Deletions cut 0 bases from V and 0 bases from J, with 15 bases between. The DNA for the CDR3 is TGCAGTGCTAGAGATAGACGGGAAGGAGACTCCTACGAGCAGTACTTC. Its protein product is CSARDRREGDSYEQYF.

This clonotype was seen a handful of times. DNA for the CDR3: TGCAGCGTTGTCCGGCGGAGCTCCTACGAGCAGTACTTC. As protein: CSVVRRSSYEQYF. This chain links TRBV29-1 with TRBJ2-7, with unresolved D. V was clipped by 4 bases and J by 0 bases, with 10 bases between them. The germline CDR1 and CDR2 sequences are SQVTM and ANQGSEA. The CDR3 covers 13 residues.

V usage is TRBV10-3 and J usage is TRBJ2-7; TRBD2 matches at 8 bases. CDR3 length equals 16 residues. The V gene's germline CDR1 is ENHRY and CDR2 SYGVKD. The trim removed 2 bases at V and 5 bases at J, leaving 11 bases unmatched. CDR3: CAISEHDQRGYDEQYF. Written as DNA, the CDR3 is TGTGCCATCAGTGAGCATGACCAGCGGGGGTATGACGAGCAGTACTTC.

This clonotype was detected many times. The chain uses TRBV10-3 and TRBJ2-5; D unresolved. Trimming cost V 2 bases and J 4 bases, with 8 bases left between them. Germline lookup yields CDR1 ENHRY and CDR2 SYGVKD. This CDR3 spans 13 amino acids. CDR3 sequence: CAISENIRETQYF. The CDR3 nucleotides are TGTGCCATCAGTGAGAACATCAGAGAGACCCAGTACTTC.

The chain combines TRBV6-1 with TRBJ2-7; perhaps TRBD1 as D (5 bases). V was cut by 8 bases and J by 6 bases, with 26 bases left in between. This CDR3 spans 16 amino acids. CDR1 and CDR2 (germline): MNHNS, SASEGT. Written as DNA, the CDR3 is TGTGCCAGCGTCCGTGGACACCGCGTCCCCTGGGTCGAGCAGTACTTC. Amino acid sequence: CASVRGHRVPWVEQYF.

As DNA, the CDR3 is TGTGCCAGCAGCTCGAGGAAGGGGGAGAGCTCCTACAATGAGCAGTTCTTC. Its protein is CASSSRKGESSYNEQFF. This chain connects TRBV5-6 to TRBJ2-1; the D gene is possibly TRBD1 (6 bases). Germline V lookup: CDR1 SGHDT, CDR2 YYEEEE. Trimming cost V 3 bases and J 0 bases, with 16 bases left between them. CDR3 length: 17 residues.

This clonotype showed up just once. V gene TRBV14 combines with J gene TRBJ2-7; D gene unclear. The CDR3 is made up of 11 amino acids. Germline V CDR1 and CDR2: SGHDN, FVKESK. V lost 2 bases, J lost 5 bases, and 4 bases lay in between. The CDR3 sequence: CASSQIDEQYF. The DNA for the CDR3 is TGTGCCAGCAGCCAAATAGACGAGCAGTACTTC.

This sequence joins TRBV5-1 and TRBJ2-1, with 7 positions matching TRBD2. This CDR3 spans 14 amino acids. V was pared by 3 bases and J by 3 bases, with 3 bases of the junction left unmatched. Looked up from germline, CDR1 is SGHRS and CDR2 is YFSETQ. CDR3 in amino acids: CASSYRDYYNEQFF. CDR3 DNA: TGCGCCAGCAGCTACCGGGACTACTACAATGAGCAGTTCTTC.

This clonotype was observed once. The chain combines TRBV2 with TRBJ1-4; the match to TRBD1 covers 11 bases. Germline values: CDR1 SNHLY, CDR2 FYNNEI. This CDR3 is 18 amino acids long. The junction had 17 bases not matched to a gene; V was cut back by 6 bases and J by 8 bases. The CDR3 sequence: CASSGGQGASLIGEKLFF. CDR3 in DNA: TGTGCCAGCAGCGGAGGACAGGGGGCGTCTTTGATTGGGGAAAAACTGTTTTTT.

This sequence joins TRBV29-1 and TRBJ2-5, with 8 bases identical to TRBD2. Germline V gene lookup returns CDR1 SQVTM and CDR2 ANQGSEA. The junction had 7 bases not matched to a gene; V was cut back by 3 bases and J by 4 bases. The CDR3 runs 14 residues. CDR3 nucleotide sequence: TGCAGCGTTGATGCCGGGACTAGTATAGAGACCCAGTACTTC. This gives the protein CSVDAGTSIETQYF.

The CDR3 DNA reads as TGCAGTGCTGTGCAGGGGATAGGCTTTAGTTCACCCCTCCACTTT. It is translated as CSAVQGIGFSSPLHF. The rearrangement links TRBV20-1 to TRBJ1-6, with TRBD1 as a possible D gene (6 bases). Germline V gives CDR1 DFQATT, CDR2 SNEGSKA (reference sequence). This CDR3 has 15 residues. Deletions cut 5 bases from V and 9 bases from J, with 20 bases between.

This CDR3 is CASSLHLAGSTDTQYF. The CDR3 DNA follows: TGCGCCAGCAGCTTACATTTGGCGGGAAGCACAGATACGCAGTATTTT. The chain carries TRBV5-1 and TRBJ2-3; the D gene is possibly TRBD2 (6 bases). Germline CDR1 reads SGHRS; CDR2 reads YFSETQ. V lost 2 bases and J lost 0, with 13 bases in between. The CDR3 is made up of 16 amino acids.

This clonotype was counted many times. This rearrangement joins TRBV6-1 to TRBJ2-2; the D gene is possibly TRBD1 (6 bases). V was pared by 1 base and J by 9 bases, with 18 bases between. The CDR3 loop spans 16 amino acids. Germline lookup yields CDR1 MNHNS and CDR2 SASEGT. The CDR3 spells CASSEDLGHPDRELFF. Written as DNA, the CDR3 is TGTGCCAGCAGTGAAGATTTGGGACACCCCGACCGGGAGCTGTTTTTT.

This clonotype was observed a handful of times. The chain couples TRBV12-3 or TRBV12-4 to TRBJ2-7; no firm D call. CDR3 size: 12 residues. V lost 1 base and J 6 bases, leaving 7 bases between the germline ends. CDR3 region: CASSLVAGEQYF. The DNA for the CDR3 is TGTGCCAGCAGTTTAGTAGCTGGCGAGCAGTACTTC.

The rearrangement joins TRBV7-2 to TRBJ2-7; TRBD2 might be the D (7 bases). The CDR3 is 16 residues long. Germline values: CDR1 SGHTA, CDR2 FQGNSA. Trimming cost V 1 base and J 2 bases, with 15 bases left between them. DNA for the CDR3: TGTGCCAGCAGCTTAGGCTCGGGGGGCTTAGCCTACGAGCAGTACTTC. Translation gives CASSLGSGGLAYEQYF.

The genes are TRBV30 and TRBJ2-2, with D uncertain. V was trimmed by 4 bases and J by 0 bases, leaving 6 bases between them. Germline V gives CDR1 GTSNPN, CDR2 SVGIG (reference sequence). This CDR3 region has 13 residues. The CDR3 here is CAWNKANTGELFF. As DNA, the CDR3 is TGTGCCTGGAACAAGGCGAACACCGGGGAGCTGTTTTTT.

This clonotype came up a few times. Here the CDR3 DNA reads TGTGCCAGCAGCGCGTCGGGACTAGCGACCTACGAGCAGTACTTC. Translated: CASSASGLATYEQYF. The chain is built from TRBV9 and TRBJ2-7, with 10 bases fitting TRBD2. This CDR3 spans 15 amino acids. Germline CDR1 SGDLS, CDR2 YYNGEE. With V trimmed by 3 bases and J by 2 bases, 5 bases remained unmatched.

The chain employs TRBV4-1 and TRBJ1-1; TRBD1 matches at 8 bases. Germline V lookup: CDR1 MGHRA, CDR2 YSYEKL. V was clipped by 2 bases and J by 8 bases; unmatched bases: 1. CDR3 size: 12 residues. The DNA for the CDR3 is TGCGCCAGCAGCCAACGGGACAGGGAAGCTTTCTTT. Protein product: CASSQRDREAFF.

The chain couples TRBV7-3 to TRBJ2-1; D ambiguous. The germline CDR1 and CDR2 sequences are SGHTA and FQGTGA. The CDR3 is 14 residues long. V was clipped by 5 bases and J by 0 bases, with 8 bases between them. Here the CDR3 DNA reads TGTGCCAGCAGCCCCCATGGCTCCTACAATGAGCAGTTCTTC. Its translation is CASSPHGSYNEQFF.